What follows is one T cell receptor beta chain and its context. Its target is not known. Constant-segment primers and 5'RACE yielded cDNA libraries for TCR alpha and TCR beta, each carrying sample barcodes and UMIs. TCRdb called the 5' RACE reads again in MiXCR, with one record for every CDR3 protein. Among approximately 340,000 distinct CDR3 sequences listed, approximately 13% were seen once. V was shortened by 6 bases and J by 0 bases, with 18 bases between the two germline ends. The CDR3 runs 16 residues. Looked up from germline, CDR1 is SGDLS and CDR2 is YYNGEE. This specimen belongs to a study of T-cell memory formation after mild COVID-19. Overall study: TCR clusters were mostly donor specific. Findings and limits, study-wide: Researchers report contracting CD4+ clones mostly in CM and EM, with CD8+ clones in EMRA. Contracting clones from day 15 to 85 had balanced CD4/CD8; later expanders favoured CD4+.

The chain recombines TRBV9 with TRBJ1-2; maybe TRBD1 (6 bases). Sequences were obtained from PBMCs or a T cell subset sorted from them (not recorded which). This receptor was obtained from a man between 18 and 35 years old who had mild COVID-19 (a few samples of this study predate the infection). Cell type and time point are not known. DNA of the CDR3: TGTGCCAGCAAAGGACAGAACCCCGCAGCTAACTATGGCTACACCTTC. Its translation is CASKGQNPAANYGYTF.